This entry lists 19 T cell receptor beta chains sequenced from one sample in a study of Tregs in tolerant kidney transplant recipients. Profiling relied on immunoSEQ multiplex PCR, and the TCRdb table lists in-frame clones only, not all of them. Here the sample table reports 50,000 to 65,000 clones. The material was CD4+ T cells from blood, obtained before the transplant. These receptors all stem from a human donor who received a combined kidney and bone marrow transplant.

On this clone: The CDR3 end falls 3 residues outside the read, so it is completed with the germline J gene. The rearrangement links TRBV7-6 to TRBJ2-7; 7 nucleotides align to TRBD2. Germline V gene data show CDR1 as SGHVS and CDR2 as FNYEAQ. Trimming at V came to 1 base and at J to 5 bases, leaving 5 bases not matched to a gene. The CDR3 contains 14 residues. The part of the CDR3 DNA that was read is TGTGCCAGCAGCTTAGTAGTTGGGGGGGACGAG. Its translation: CASSLVVGGDE. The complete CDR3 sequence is CASSLVVGGDEQYF.

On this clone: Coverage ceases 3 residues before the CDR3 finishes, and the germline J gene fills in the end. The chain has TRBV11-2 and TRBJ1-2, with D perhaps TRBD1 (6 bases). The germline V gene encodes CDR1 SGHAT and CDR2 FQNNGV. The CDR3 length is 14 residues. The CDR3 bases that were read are TGTGCCAGCTCAGCTTCGTTACAGGGAGGCGGC. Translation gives CASSASLQGGG. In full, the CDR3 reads CASSASLQGGGYTF.

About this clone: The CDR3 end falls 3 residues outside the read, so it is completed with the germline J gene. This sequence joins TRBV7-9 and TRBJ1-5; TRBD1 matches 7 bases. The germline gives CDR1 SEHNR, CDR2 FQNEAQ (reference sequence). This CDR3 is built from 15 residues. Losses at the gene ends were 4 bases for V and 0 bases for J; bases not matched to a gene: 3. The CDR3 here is CASSSGQVSNQPQHF. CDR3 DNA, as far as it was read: TGTGCCAGCAGCTCTGGACAGGTTAGCAATCAGCCC.

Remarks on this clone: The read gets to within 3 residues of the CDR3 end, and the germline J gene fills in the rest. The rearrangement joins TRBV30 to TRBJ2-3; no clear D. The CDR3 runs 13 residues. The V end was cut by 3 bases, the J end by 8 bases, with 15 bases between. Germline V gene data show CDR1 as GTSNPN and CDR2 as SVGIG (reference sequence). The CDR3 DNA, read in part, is TGTGCCTGGAGAGGGTGGAACGTGGGTACG. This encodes CAWRGWNVGT. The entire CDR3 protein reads CAWRGWNVGTQYF.

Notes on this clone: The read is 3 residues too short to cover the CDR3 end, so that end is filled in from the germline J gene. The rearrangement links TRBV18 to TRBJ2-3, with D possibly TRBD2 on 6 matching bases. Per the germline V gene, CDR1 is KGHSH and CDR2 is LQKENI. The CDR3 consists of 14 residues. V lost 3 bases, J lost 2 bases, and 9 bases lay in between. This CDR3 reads CASSPGLYTDTQYF. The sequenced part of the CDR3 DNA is TGTGCCAGCTCACCGGGACTTTACACAGATACG.

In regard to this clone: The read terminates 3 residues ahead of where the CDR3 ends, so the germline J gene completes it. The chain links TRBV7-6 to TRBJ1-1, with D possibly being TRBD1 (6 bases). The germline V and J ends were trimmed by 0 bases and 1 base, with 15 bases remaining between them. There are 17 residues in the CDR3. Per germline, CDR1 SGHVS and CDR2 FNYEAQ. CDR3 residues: CASSLAPLTGSNTEAFF. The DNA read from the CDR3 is TGTGCCAGCAGCTTAGCCCCCTTAACAGGGTCGAACACTGAA.

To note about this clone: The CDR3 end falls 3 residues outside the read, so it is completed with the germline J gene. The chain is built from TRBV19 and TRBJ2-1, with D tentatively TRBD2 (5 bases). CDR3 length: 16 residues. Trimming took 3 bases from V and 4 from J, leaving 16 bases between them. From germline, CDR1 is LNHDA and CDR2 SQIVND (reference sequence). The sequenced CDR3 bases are TGTGCCAGTAGTATCCGCGGCCGAGCGGCTTACAATGAG. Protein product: CASSIRGRAAYNE. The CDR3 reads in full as CASSIRGRAAYNEQFF.

The CDR3 sequence: CASSLAGTSISDTQYF. The sequenced part of the CDR3 DNA is TGTGCCAGCAGCTTAGCGGGGACTAGCATTTCAGATACG. The chain combines TRBV7-6 with TRBJ2-3, with 9 nucleotides matching TRBD2. The read comes to an end 3 residues before the CDR3 does, leaving the germline J gene to fill in the end. The length of the CDR3 is 16 residues. Germline V gene data show CDR1 as SGHVS and CDR2 as FNYEAQ. V lost 0 bases, J lost 4 bases, and 5 bases stayed unmatched.

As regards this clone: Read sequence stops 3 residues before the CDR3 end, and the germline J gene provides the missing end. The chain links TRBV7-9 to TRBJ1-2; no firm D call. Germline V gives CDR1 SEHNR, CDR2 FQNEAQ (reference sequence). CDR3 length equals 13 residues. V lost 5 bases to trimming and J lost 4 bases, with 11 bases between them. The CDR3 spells CASSPGETYGYTF. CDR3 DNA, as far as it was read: TGTGCCAGCAGCCCCGGGGAAACCTATGGC.

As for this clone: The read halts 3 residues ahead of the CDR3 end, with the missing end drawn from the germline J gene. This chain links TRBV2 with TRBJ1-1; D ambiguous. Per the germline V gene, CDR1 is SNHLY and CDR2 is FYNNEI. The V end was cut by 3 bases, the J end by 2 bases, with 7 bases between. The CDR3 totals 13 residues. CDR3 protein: CASSDQSNTEAFF. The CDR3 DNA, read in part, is TGTGCCAGCAGTGACCAGTCCAACACTGAA.

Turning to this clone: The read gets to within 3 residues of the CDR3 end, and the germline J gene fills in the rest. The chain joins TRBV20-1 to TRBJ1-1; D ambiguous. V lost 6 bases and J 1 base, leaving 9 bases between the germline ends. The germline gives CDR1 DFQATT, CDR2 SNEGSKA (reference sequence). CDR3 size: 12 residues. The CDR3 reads CSAKRGNTEAFF. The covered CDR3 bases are TGCAGTGCCAAACGGGGGAACACTGAA.

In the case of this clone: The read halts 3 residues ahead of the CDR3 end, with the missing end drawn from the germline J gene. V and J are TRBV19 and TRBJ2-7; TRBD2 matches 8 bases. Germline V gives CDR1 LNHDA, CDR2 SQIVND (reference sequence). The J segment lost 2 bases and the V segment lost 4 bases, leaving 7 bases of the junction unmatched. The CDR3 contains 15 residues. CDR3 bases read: TGTGCCAGTAGTACCCGGGCGGGGGGCCCCTACGAG. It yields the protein CASSTRAGGPYE. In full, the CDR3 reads CASSTRAGGPYEQYF.

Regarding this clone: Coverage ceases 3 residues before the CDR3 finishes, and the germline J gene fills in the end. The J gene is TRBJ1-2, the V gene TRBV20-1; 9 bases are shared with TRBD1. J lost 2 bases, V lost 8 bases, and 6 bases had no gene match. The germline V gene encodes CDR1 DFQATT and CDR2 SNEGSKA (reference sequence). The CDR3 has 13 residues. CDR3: CSPLGQGNYGYTF. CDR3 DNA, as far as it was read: TGCAGTCCCTTGGGACAGGGAAACTATGGC.

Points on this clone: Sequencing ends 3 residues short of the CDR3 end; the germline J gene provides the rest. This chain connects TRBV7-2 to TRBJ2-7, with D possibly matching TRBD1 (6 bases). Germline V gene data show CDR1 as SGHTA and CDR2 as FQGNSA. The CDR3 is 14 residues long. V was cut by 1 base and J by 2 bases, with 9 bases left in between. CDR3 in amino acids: CASSLGPGAYEQYF. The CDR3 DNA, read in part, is TGTGCCAGCAGCTTAGGTCCAGGGGCCTACGAG.

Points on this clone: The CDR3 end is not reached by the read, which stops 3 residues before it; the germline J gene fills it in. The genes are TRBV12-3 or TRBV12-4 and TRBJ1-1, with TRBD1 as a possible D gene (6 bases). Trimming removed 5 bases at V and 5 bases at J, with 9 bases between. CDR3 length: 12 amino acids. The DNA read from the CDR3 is TGTGCCAGCAGTCAAGGGGGAACTGAA. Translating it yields CASSQGGTE. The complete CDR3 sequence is CASSQGGTEAFF.

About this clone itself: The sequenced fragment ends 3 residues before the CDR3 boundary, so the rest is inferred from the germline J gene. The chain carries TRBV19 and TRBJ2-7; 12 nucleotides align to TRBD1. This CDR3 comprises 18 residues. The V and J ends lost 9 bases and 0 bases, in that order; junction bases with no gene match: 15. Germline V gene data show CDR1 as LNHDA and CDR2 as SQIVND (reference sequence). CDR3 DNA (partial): TGTGCCAGGAACACCCGGGACAGGGGGCATGGAGGCTCCTACGAG. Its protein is CARNTRDRGHGGSYE. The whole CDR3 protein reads CARNTRDRGHGGSYEQYF.

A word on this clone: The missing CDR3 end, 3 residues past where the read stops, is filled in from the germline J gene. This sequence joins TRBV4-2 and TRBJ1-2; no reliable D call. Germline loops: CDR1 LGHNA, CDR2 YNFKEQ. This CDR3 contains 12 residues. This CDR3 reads CASGGSGGGYTF. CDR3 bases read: TGTGCCAGCGGCGGCAGTGGCGGGGGC.

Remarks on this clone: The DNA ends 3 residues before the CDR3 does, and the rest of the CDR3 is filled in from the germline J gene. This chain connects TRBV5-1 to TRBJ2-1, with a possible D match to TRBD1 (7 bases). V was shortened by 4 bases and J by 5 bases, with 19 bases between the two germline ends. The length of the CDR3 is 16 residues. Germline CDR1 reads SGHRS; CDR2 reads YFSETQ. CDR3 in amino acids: CASSDPRQGGNNEQFF. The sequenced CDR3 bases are TGCGCCAGCAGCGACCCCCGACAGGGCGGGAACAATGAG.

CDR3 in amino acids: CASSPDSYTGELFF. CDR3 bases read: TGTGCCAGCAGCCCGGACAGCTACACCGGGGAG. The chain has TRBV11-3 and TRBJ2-2, with a possible D match to TRBD1 (6 bases). Read coverage stops 3 residues before the CDR3 terminus; the germline J gene supplies the remainder. V lost 5 bases and J 3 bases, leaving 10 bases between the germline ends. Germline loops: CDR1 SGHNT, CDR2 YENEEA. This CDR3 contains 14 residues.